These 24 T cell receptor beta chains were all obtained from the same sample, sequenced in a study of shared clonotypes between healthy human individuals. The protocol was immunoSEQ multiplex PCR, while the TCRdb copy is restricted to in-frame clones and leaves out a portion. The sample holds approximately 2,300,000 clones; less than 95% are singletons and the top ten take approximately 0.39%. The sequencing sample was made of naive CD4+ T cells from PBMCs. Subset given: CD45RA+ positively selected. These receptors came from a man between 18 and 29 years old in good health. Some clones in this sample may be carry-over from other donors' samples.

This chain connects TRBV6-5 to TRBJ1-1; a possible D gene is TRBD1 (6 bases). The CDR3 contains 16 residues. With 2 bases removed from V and 0 bases from J, the gap between germline ends came to 13 bases. From germline, CDR1 is MNHEY and CDR2 SVGAGI. CDR3 nucleotides: TGTGCCAGCAGTTACGTCGCAGGGGTCATGAACACTGAAGCTTTCTTT. Its protein product is CASSYVAGVMNTEAFF.

J is TRBJ1-5 and V is TRBV6-6, with 7 bases that match TRBD1. This CDR3 contains 14 residues. Germline values: CDR1 MNHNY, CDR2 SVGAGI (reference sequence). With V trimmed by 6 bases and J by 5 bases, 7 bases remained unmatched. CDR3 nucleotide sequence: TGTGCCAGCAGCGGAGGACAGGCGTATCAGCCCCAGCATTTT. Protein sequence: CASSGGQAYQPQHF.

This clone is a singleton in its sample. The V gene is TRBV5-1, the J gene TRBJ2-3, with D possibly being TRBD2 (6 bases). V gave up 1 base and J gave up 2 bases, with 11 bases separating them. The CDR3 is 15 residues long. The germline gives CDR1 SGHRS, CDR2 YFSETQ. CDR3 nucleotide sequence: TGCGCCAGCAGCTTGTACGGGAGCGACACAGATACGCAGTATTTT. Amino acid sequence: CASSLYGSDTDTQYF.

The rearrangement uses TRBV28 and TRBJ1-1; D gene ambiguous. Germline V lookup: CDR1 MDHEN, CDR2 SYDVKM. The germline V and J ends were trimmed by 6 bases and 4 bases, with 9 bases remaining between them. The CDR3 is 12 amino acids. The chain's CDR3 is CASRAAGTEAFF. CDR3 nucleotide sequence: TGTGCCAGCAGGGCGGCGGGCACTGAAGCTTTCTTT.

The rearrangement uses TRBV28 and TRBJ2-5; TRBD2 might be the D (5 bases). CDR1 is MDHEN and CDR2 is SYDVKM in the germline V gene. The V and J ends lost 5 bases and 4 bases respectively, with 8 bases between them. This CDR3 has 12 amino acids. CDR3 bases: TGTGCCAGCAGTCGGGATGTAGAGACCCAGTACTTC. It encodes CASSRDVETQYF.

This chain connects TRBV5-1 to TRBJ2-3, with 7 bases that match TRBD1. The length of the CDR3 is 19 residues. CDR1 SGHRS and CDR2 YFSETQ come from the germline V gene. J was trimmed by 0 bases and V by 4 bases; bases with no gene match: 17. The CDR3 bases are TGCGCCAGCAGCCCTAAGGGTGAGATGAGGGGGCCTAGCACAGATACGCAGTATTTT. Protein: CASSPKGEMRGPSTDTQYF.

The chain combines TRBV27 with TRBJ2-2; perhaps TRBD2 as D (6 bases). Germline V lookup: CDR1 MNHEY, CDR2 SMNVEV (reference sequence). V gave up 7 bases and J gave up 1 base, with 10 bases separating them. The CDR3 runs 14 residues. The CDR3 here is CASTGLLNTGELFF. DNA for the CDR3: TGTGCCAGCACGGGACTCTTGAACACCGGGGAGCTGTTTTTT.

This chain joins TRBV5-4 and TRBJ2-3; D is possibly TRBD1 or TRBD2 (5 bases each). This CDR3 has 13 amino acids. V lost 4 bases, J lost 6 bases, and 12 bases lay in between. Germline CDR1 reads SGHNT; CDR2 reads YYREEE (reference sequence). The CDR3 reads CASSPGTQDTQYF. In DNA, the CDR3 is TGTGCCAGCAGCCCTGGGACGCAGGATACGCAGTATTTT.

The rearrangement uses TRBV2 and TRBJ2-4; unclear D gene. V was shortened by 3 bases and J by 0 bases, with 6 bases between the two germline ends. This CDR3 is built from 14 residues. Per the germline V gene, CDR1 is SNHLY and CDR2 is FYNNEI. The CDR3 here is CASSDPLAKNIQYF. The DNA of the CDR3 is TGTGCCAGCAGTGACCCATTAGCCAAAAACATTCAGTACTTC.

The chain carries TRBV7-3 and TRBJ2-3; possible D gene TRBD2, 6 bases. The germline V gene encodes CDR1 SGHTA and CDR2 FQGTGA. Trimming stripped 5 bases from V and 3 bases from J, with 15 bases between. The CDR3 contains 15 residues. The CDR3 nucleotides are TGTGCCAGCAGCCCCTCCGGGACTTTTACAGATACGCAGTATTTT. Amino acids: CASSPSGTFTDTQYF.

This chain joins TRBV28 and TRBJ2-3; TRBD2 matches 9 bases. Germline loops: CDR1 MDHEN, CDR2 SYDVKM. The J segment lost 0 bases and the V segment lost 5 bases, leaving 12 bases of the junction unmatched. The CDR3 loop spans 18 amino acids. As DNA, the CDR3 is TGTGCCAGCAGTCAAGGTCCCCTAGCGGGACCAAGCACAGATACGCAGTATTTT. It yields the protein CASSQGPLAGPSTDTQYF.

This chain joins TRBV4-1 and TRBJ2-7, with a tentative D call TRBD2 (5 bases). Germline V gene data show CDR1 as MGHRA and CDR2 as YSYEKL. Trimming took 0 bases from V and 2 from J, leaving 8 bases between them. The CDR3 has 14 residues. The CDR3 is CASSQELVAYEQYF. CDR3 nucleotide sequence: TGCGCCAGCAGCCAAGAACTAGTGGCCTACGAGCAGTACTTC.

This clone was found a few times. The rearrangement joins TRBV2 to TRBJ1-2; 9 bases fit TRBD1. The V gene's germline CDR1 is SNHLY and CDR2 FYNNEI. V gave up 6 bases and J gave up 2 bases; unmatched junction bases: 4. This CDR3 has 14 amino acids. CDR3: CASRPTGGNYGYTF. DNA for the CDR3: TGTGCCAGCAGACCAACAGGGGGCAACTATGGCTACACCTTC. Complete variable domain (other parts from reference TRBV2 and TRBJ1-2): EPEVTQTPSHQVTQMGQEVILRCVPISNHLYFYWYRQILGQKVEFLVSFYNNEISEKSEIFDDQFSVERPDGSNFTLKIRSTKLEDSAMYFCASRPTGGNYGYTFGSGTRLTVV.

Remarks on this clone: Different DNA sequences within this sample yield the same CDR3. V is TRBV15 and J is TRBJ2-7, with unresolved D. Germline V gene sequence: CDR1 LNHNV, CDR2 YYDKDF (reference sequence). Trimming removed 0 bases from V and 0 bases from J, with 9 bases in between. This CDR3 has 15 residues. The CDR3 DNA sequence: TGTGCCACCAGCAGAGATCCGGGTTCCTCCTACGAGCAGTACTTC. This gives the protein CATSRDPGSSYEQYF.

The V call is TRBV7-8, the J call TRBJ1-5, with a weak D call TRBD1 (5 bases). The CDR3 covers 13 residues. CDR1 and CDR2 from the germline V gene are SGHVS and FQNEAQ. Between the trimmed V and J ends, which lost 2 bases and 7 bases, there was a span of 9 bases. This CDR3 reads CASSLFRGQPQHF. The CDR3 nucleotides are TGTGCCAGCAGCTTATTCCGGGGCCAGCCCCAGCATTTT.

In this sample, this clone turned up once. This rearrangement joins TRBV11-2 to TRBJ2-1; 9 bases fit TRBD2. The V gene's germline CDR1 is SGHAT and CDR2 FQNNGV. The ends lost 5 bases at V and 1 base at J; junction bases unmatched: 6. CDR3 size: 16 residues. CDR3 residues: CASSTRLAESYNEQFF. The CDR3 DNA sequence: TGTGCCAGCAGCACCCGACTAGCGGAGTCCTACAATGAGCAGTTCTTC. Complete variable domain (other parts from reference TRBV11-2 and TRBJ2-1): EAGVAQSPRYKIIEKRQSVAFWCNPISGHATLYWYQQILGQGPKLLIQFQNNGVVDDSQLPKDRFSAERLKGVDSTLKIQPAKLEDSAVYLCASSTRLAESYNEQFFGPGTRLTVL.

This clone occurred once. This chain links TRBV2 with TRBJ2-3; the match to TRBD2 covers 10 bases. V shed 7 bases and J 8 bases; nucleotides not matched to a gene: 12. CDR1 SNHLY and CDR2 FYNNEI come from the germline V gene. The CDR3 runs to 15 residues. The CDR3 loop reads CASNTKREGQGTQYF. DNA of the CDR3: TGTGCCAGCAACACCAAGCGGGAGGGCCAAGGTACGCAGTATTTT.

The rearrangement links TRBV7-9 to TRBJ2-2, with D possibly called TRBD1 or TRBD2 (5 bases each). This CDR3 is 15 amino acids long. The V end was cut by 5 bases, the J end by 3 bases, with 13 bases between. CDR1 and CDR2 (germline): SEHNR, FQNEAQ (reference sequence). In DNA, the CDR3 is TGTGCCAGCAGCCGGCGGTTGGGGGACACCGGGGAGCTGTTTTTT. Amino acids: CASSRRLGDTGELFF.

DNA of the CDR3: TGTGCCAGCGGATACCCAGACCGGGGACCTTCCTACGAGCAGTACTTC. Protein sequence: CASGYPDRGPSYEQYF. This chain links TRBV5-4 with TRBJ2-7; D tentatively reads TRBD1 or TRBD2 (5 bases each). The CDR3 has 16 residues. The V gene's germline CDR1 is SGHNT and CDR2 YYREEE (reference sequence). Trimming pared 7 bases from V and 1 base from J, leaving 21 bases between.

CDR3 protein: CASSFYLGSGDTGELFF. Written as DNA, the CDR3 is TGCGCCAGCAGCTTTTACCTGGGGTCGGGTGACACCGGGGAGCTGTTTTTT. The genes are TRBV5-1 and TRBJ2-2; D uncertain. Trimming took off 2 bases at V and 3 bases at J, with 17 bases between the two ends. The germline V gene has CDR1 SGHRS and CDR2 YFSETQ. The CDR3 is made up of 17 amino acids.

This clone has only a few counts. The chain combines TRBV5-4 with TRBJ1-1; D is perhaps TRBD1 (5 bases). Trimming cost V 0 bases and J 5 bases, with 8 bases left between them. This CDR3 spans 13 amino acids. Germline CDR1 and CDR2: SGHNT and YYREEE (reference sequence). DNA of the CDR3: TGTGCCAGCAGCTTGGAACGGGGGACTGAAGCTTTCTTT. Encoded protein: CASSLERGTEAFF.

V gene TRBV12-5 combines with J gene TRBJ1-1; no reliable D call. The CDR3 sequence is 15 residues long. Per germline, CDR1 LGHNT and CDR2 FRNRAP. Deletions cut 6 bases from V and 5 bases from J, with 19 bases between. CDR3 residues: CASGLPRTVRTEAFF. CDR3 bases: TGTGCTAGTGGCCTACCGCGAACGGTGAGGACTGAAGCTTTCTTT.

The rearrangement uses TRBV5-1 and TRBJ1-2; possibly TRBD1 for D (5 bases). The CDR3 length is 14 residues. Germline V CDR1 and CDR2: SGHRS, YFSETQ. The germline V and J ends were trimmed by 0 bases and 4 bases, with 10 bases remaining between them. Here the CDR3 DNA reads TGCGCCAGCAGCTTGGAGCTGGGACTCTATGGCTACACCTTC. As protein: CASSLELGLYGYTF.

The CDR3 loop reads CASTLGGGGTEAFF. The CDR3 nucleotides read TGTGCCAGTACATTAGGGGGAGGTGGTACTGAAGCTTTCTTT. The rearrangement uses TRBV19 and TRBJ1-1, with D perhaps matching TRBD1 (6 bases). The CDR3 length is 14 residues. Trimming took off 7 bases at V and 5 bases at J, with 17 bases between the two ends. The germline CDR1 and CDR2 sequences are LNHDA and SQIVND (reference sequence). The variable domain in full, with the rest retrieved from reference TRBV19 and TRBJ1-1, is DGGITQSPKYLFRKEGQNVTLSCEQNLNHDAMYWYRQDPGQGLRLIYYSQIVNDFQKGDIAEGYSVSREKKESFPLTVTSAQKNPTAFYLCASTLGGGGTEAFFGQGTRLTVV.